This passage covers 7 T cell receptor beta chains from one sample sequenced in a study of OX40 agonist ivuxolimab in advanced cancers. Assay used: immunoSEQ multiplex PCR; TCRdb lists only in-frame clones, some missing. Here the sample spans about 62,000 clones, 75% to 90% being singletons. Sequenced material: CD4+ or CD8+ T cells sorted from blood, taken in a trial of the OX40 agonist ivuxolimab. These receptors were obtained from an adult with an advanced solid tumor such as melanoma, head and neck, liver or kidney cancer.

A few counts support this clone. CDR3 in amino acids: CASRQGPHTEAFF. The DNA for the CDR3 is TGTGCCAGCAGACAGGGGCCGCACACTGAAGCTTTCTTT. The rearrangement links TRBV6-5 to TRBJ1-1; TRBD1 matches at 7 bases. Germline V gene data show CDR1 as MNHEY and CDR2 as SVGAGI. Trimming cost V 6 bases and J 3 bases; bases outside gene matches: 4. The CDR3 length is 13 residues.

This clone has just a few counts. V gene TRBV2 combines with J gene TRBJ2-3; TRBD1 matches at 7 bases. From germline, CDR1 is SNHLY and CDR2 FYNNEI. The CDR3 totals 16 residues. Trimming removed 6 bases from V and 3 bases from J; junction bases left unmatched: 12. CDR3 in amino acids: CASSLNRGIGTDTQYF. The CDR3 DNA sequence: TGTGCCAGCAGCTTAAACAGGGGTATCGGAACAGATACGCAGTATTTT.

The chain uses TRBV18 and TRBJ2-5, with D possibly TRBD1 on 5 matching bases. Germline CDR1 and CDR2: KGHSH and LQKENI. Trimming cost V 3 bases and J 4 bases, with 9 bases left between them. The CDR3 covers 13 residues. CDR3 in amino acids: CASSPDSLETQYF. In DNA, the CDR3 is TGTGCCAGCTCACCTGACAGCCTAGAGACCCAGTACTTC.

The CDR3 reads CSVDLVNYGYTF. The CDR3 DNA reads TGCAGCGTTGATTTAGTTAACTATGGCTACACCTTC. The rearrangement links TRBV29-1 to TRBJ1-2, with D unresolved. Trimming stripped 3 bases from V and 1 base from J, with 6 bases between. CDR1 and CDR2 (germline): SQVTM, ANQGSEA. The CDR3 consists of 12 residues.

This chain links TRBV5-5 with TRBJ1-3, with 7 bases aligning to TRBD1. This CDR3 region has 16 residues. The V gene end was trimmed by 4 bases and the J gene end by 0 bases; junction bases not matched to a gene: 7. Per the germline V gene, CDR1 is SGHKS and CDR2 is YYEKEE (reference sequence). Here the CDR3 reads CASSNRDSSSGNTIYF. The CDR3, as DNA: TGTGCCAGCAGCAACCGGGACAGTAGCTCTGGAAACACCATATATTTT. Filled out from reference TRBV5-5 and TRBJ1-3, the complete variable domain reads DAGVTQSPTHLIKTRGQQVTLRCSPISGHKSVSWYQQVLGQGPQFIFQYYEKEERGRGNFPDRFSARQFPNYSSELNVNALLLGDSALYLCASSNRDSSSGNTIYFGEGSWLTVV.

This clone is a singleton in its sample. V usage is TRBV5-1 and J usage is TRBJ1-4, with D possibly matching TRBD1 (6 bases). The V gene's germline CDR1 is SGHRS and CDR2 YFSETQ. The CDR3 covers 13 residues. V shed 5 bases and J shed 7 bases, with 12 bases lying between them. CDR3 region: CASRLQGGEKLFF. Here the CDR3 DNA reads TGCGCCAGCAGACTACAGGGTGGTGAAAAACTGTTTTTT.

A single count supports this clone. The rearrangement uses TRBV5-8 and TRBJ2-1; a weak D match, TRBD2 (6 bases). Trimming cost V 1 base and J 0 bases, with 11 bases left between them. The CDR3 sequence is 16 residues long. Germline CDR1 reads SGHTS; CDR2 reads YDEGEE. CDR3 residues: CASSLLEGDSYNEQFF. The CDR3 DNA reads TGTGCCAGCAGCTTGTTGGAGGGAGACTCCTACAATGAGCAGTTCTTC.